One sample yielded the 30 T cell receptor beta chains listed below, sequenced in a study of T cell responses to AZD1222 COVID-19 vaccine. Method: immunoSEQ multiplex PCR; TCRdb's copy keeps in-frame clones and lacks some. The sample has nearly 100,000 clones, approximately 91% seen once; the top ten hold roughly 3%. The sample was peripheral blood, taken on day 0 of AZD1222 vaccination. The receptors were gathered from an adult in good health.

In this sample, this clone turned up once. The chain combines TRBV27 with TRBJ1-5, with a tentative D call TRBD1 (5 bases). Germline CDR1 and CDR2: MNHEY and SMNVEV (reference sequence). This CDR3 comprises 14 residues. V lost 3 bases and J 4 bases, leaving 10 bases between the germline ends. CDR3 DNA sequence: TGTGCCAGCAGTTTTGCAGGGAATAATCAGCCCCAGCATTTT. This sequence encodes CASSFAGNNQPQHF.

This chain connects TRBV6-5 to TRBJ1-1, with no clear D. The CDR3 contains 13 residues. Germline V gives CDR1 MNHEY, CDR2 SVGAGI. V lost 8 bases and J 3 bases, leaving 13 bases between the germline ends. The chain's CDR3 is CASRAVADTEAFF. CDR3 DNA sequence: TGTGCCAGCCGGGCAGTAGCGGACACTGAAGCTTTCTTT.

The genes are TRBV2 and TRBJ1-6; D is possibly TRBD1 (5 bases). The CDR3 has 14 amino acids. Germline V CDR1 and CDR2: SNHLY, FYNNEI. Trimming took off 4 bases at V and 7 bases at J, with 11 bases between the two ends. The CDR3 loop reads CASSGVAGNSPLHF. For the CDR3, the DNA is TGTGCCAGCAGTGGGGTAGCAGGGAATTCACCCCTCCACTTT.

This sequence joins TRBV6-2 or TRBV6-3 and TRBJ1-5, with D possibly TRBD1 on 6 matching bases. Deletions cut 4 bases from V and 7 bases from J, with 17 bases between. CDR3 length: 15 amino acids. Per germline, CDR1 MNHEY and CDR2 SVGEGT. CDR3 amino acids: CASSFLPGGRQPQHF. The DNA of the CDR3 is TGTGCCAGCAGTTTCCTCCCGGGGGGGCGACAGCCCCAGCATTTT.

The chain couples TRBV18 to TRBJ1-1; unclear D gene. Trimming took 6 bases from V and 2 from J, leaving 13 bases between them. Germline CDR1 is KGHSH and CDR2 is LQKENI. The CDR3 contains 14 residues. The CDR3 reads CASSDAGYNTEAFF. CDR3 nucleotides: TGTGCCAGCTCTGATGCTGGATATAACACTGAAGCTTTCTTT.

The rearrangement uses TRBV13 and TRBJ1-1; no clear D. V was shortened by 5 bases and J by 3 bases, with 22 bases between the two germline ends. In germline, CDR1 is PRHDT, CDR2 FYEKMQ (reference sequence). This CDR3 region has 17 residues. CDR3 sequence (DNA): TGTGCCAGCAGCCGCAAAGGTAGCAGCGGGAGGGACACTGAAGCTTTCTTT. It translates to CASSRKGSSGRDTEAFF.

The chain carries TRBV7-3 and TRBJ2-3, with 10 positions matching TRBD2. Germline CDR1 reads SGHTA; CDR2 reads FQGTGA. The length of the CDR3 is 15 residues. V lost 2 bases to trimming and J lost 4 bases; unmatched junction nucleotides: 3. DNA of the CDR3: TGTGCCAGCAGCTTAGGGACTAGCGCCTCAGATACGCAGTATTTT. Residues: CASSLGTSASDTQYF.

V usage is TRBV14 and J usage is TRBJ2-5; 16 positions match TRBD2. The V gene end was trimmed by 4 bases and the J gene end by 2 bases; junction bases not matched to a gene: 1. The CDR3 consists of 16 residues. The germline V gene encodes CDR1 SGHDN and CDR2 FVKESK. The CDR3 sequence: CASSLGLAGGQETQYF. For the CDR3, the DNA is TGTGCCAGCAGCCTGGGACTAGCGGGGGGGCAAGAGACCCAGTACTTC.

This chain uses TRBV10-3 with TRBJ1-2, with D maybe TRBD1 (5 bases). The CDR3 is 12 residues long. Germline V gives CDR1 ENHRY, CDR2 SYGVKD. V was clipped by 11 bases and J by 2 bases, with 12 bases between them. This CDR3 reads CAVGGTNYGYTF. The CDR3 region has the DNA TGTGCCGTGGGGGGAACAAACTATGGCTACACCTTC.

This clone was seen just once. This chain connects TRBV6-4 to TRBJ2-1; 10 nucleotides match TRBD2. There are 18 residues in the CDR3. Germline V CDR1 and CDR2: MRHNA, SNTAGT. Unmatched junction bases numbered 8, after V lost 3 bases and J lost 0 bases. In DNA, the CDR3 is TGTGCCAGCAGTGAATCCAGCGGGGGGGTTAGCTCCTACAATGAGCAGTTCTTC. Translated, it gives CASSESSGGVSSYNEQFF.

In this sample, this clone turned up once. The chain recombines TRBV13 with TRBJ1-1; D gene ambiguous. The CDR3 has 17 amino acids. CDR1 is PRHDT and CDR2 is FYEKMQ in the germline V gene (reference sequence). V gave up 7 bases and J gave up 0 bases, with 21 bases separating them. CDR3 sequence (DNA): TGTGCCAGCACGAGGGTGGGATCACCGCTCATGAACACTGAAGCTTTCTTT. This sequence encodes CASTRVGSPLMNTEAFF.

The CDR3 DNA is TGTGCCACCAGCGATTTCGGGGGCGCCGATCAGCCCCAGCATTTT. It yields the protein CATSDFGGADQPQHF. The genes are TRBV15 and TRBJ1-5; perhaps TRBD1 as D (6 bases). The CDR3 spans 15 residues. The ends were cut back, 5 bases at V and 5 bases at J, with 16 bases in the middle. Per germline, CDR1 LNHNV and CDR2 YYDKDF (reference sequence). The variable domain in full, completed from reference TRBV15 and TRBJ1-5, reads DAMVIQNPRYQVTQFGKPVTLSCSQTLNHNVMYWYQQKSSQAPKLLFHYYDKDFNNEADTPDNFQSRRPNTSFCFLDIRSPGLGDTAMYLCATSDFGGADQPQHFGDGTRLSIL.

This clone was seen more than once but under ten times. The rearrangement joins TRBV19 to TRBJ2-3; 8 nucleotides align to TRBD2. CDR3 length equals 14 residues. V was pared by 8 bases and J by 0 bases, with 4 bases of the junction left unmatched. Germline assignment: CDR1 LNHDA and CDR2 SQIVND (reference sequence). CDR3 residues: CASAAGGSTDTQYF. The CDR3 DNA sequence: TGTGCCAGTGCCGCGGGGGGAAGCACAGATACGCAGTATTTT.

The genes are TRBV7-9 and TRBJ1-4, with a tentative D call TRBD1 (5 bases). Germline assignment: CDR1 SEHNR and CDR2 FQNEAQ (reference sequence). The V end was cut by 6 bases, the J end by 7 bases, with 21 bases between. The CDR3 has 16 amino acids. In nucleotides, the CDR3 is TGTGCCAGCAGACTCGGGACGGCTTACTCGAGTGAAAAACTGTTTTTT. It translates to CASRLGTAYSSEKLFF.

This sequence joins TRBV9 and TRBJ2-1; 8 nucleotides agree with TRBD2. After removal of 2 bases from V and 6 bases from J, the junction contained 10 bases not matched to a gene. From germline, CDR1 is SGDLS and CDR2 YYNGEE. CDR3 length: 16 residues. CDR3 sequence: CASSVVSGALANEQFF. CDR3 nucleotide sequence: TGTGCCAGCAGCGTGGTTAGCGGGGCCCTGGCCAATGAGCAGTTCTTC.

This clone appeared a single time. V gene TRBV2 combines with J gene TRBJ2-2, with TRBD1 matching 10 bases. Germline V CDR1 and CDR2: SNHLY, FYNNEI. The CDR3 is 15 residues long. V shed 8 bases, J shed 4 bases, and the junction held 7 bases outside the gene matches. The CDR3 DNA reads TGTGCCAGCGGAGCGGGGACAGGGGTCACCGGGGAGCTGTTTTTT. Translation: CASGAGTGVTGELFF.

The rearrangement uses TRBV2 and TRBJ2-5, with D hard to call. CDR1 SNHLY and CDR2 FYNNEI come from the germline V gene. The CDR3 length is 14 residues. V shed 0 bases and J shed 2 bases, with 7 bases lying between them. CDR3 amino acids: CASSEARLQETQYF. Here the CDR3 DNA reads TGTGCCAGCAGTGAAGCGCGTCTACAAGAGACCCAGTACTTC.

The chain joins TRBV2 to TRBJ2-7, with D maybe TRBD1 (7 bases). CDR1 SNHLY and CDR2 FYNNEI come from the germline V gene. V was cut by 1 base and J by 5 bases, with 12 bases left in between. CDR3 length: 14 amino acids. The CDR3 region is CASSEGRGVNEQYF. The CDR3 bases are TGTGCCAGCAGTGAAGGCAGGGGGGTAAACGAGCAGTACTTC.

The CDR3 here is CASSRGLNQPQHF. Written as DNA, the CDR3 is TGCGCCAGCAGCAGGGGGCTTAATCAGCCCCAGCATTTT. J is TRBJ1-5 and V is TRBV10-1, with 8 bases that match TRBD1. The CDR3 spans 13 residues. The germline V gene encodes CDR1 WNHNN and CDR2 SYGVQD (reference sequence). V lost 6 bases to trimming and J lost 4 bases; unmatched junction nucleotides: 2.

This chain uses TRBV6-5 with TRBJ1-2; 7 bases match TRBD1. V lost 6 bases, J lost 8 bases, and 6 bases stayed unmatched. The CDR3 is 12 residues long. Germline CDR1 reads MNHEY; CDR2 reads SVGAGI. The CDR3 region is CASRTGVGGYTF. DNA of the CDR3: TGTGCCAGCAGAACAGGGGTAGGGGGCTACACCTTC.

This chain connects TRBV6-1 to TRBJ1-6; D is undetermined. Per germline, CDR1 MNHNS and CDR2 SASEGT. V shed 2 bases and J shed 13 bases, with 15 bases lying between them. The CDR3 runs 14 residues. The DNA for the CDR3 is TGTGCCAGCAGTGAATGGGCAGACCCCCGGCCCCTCCACTTT. Translating gives CASSEWADPRPLHF.

The chain employs TRBV30 and TRBJ2-2; the D call may be TRBD1 or TRBD2 (5 bases each). Trimming removed 6 bases at V and 3 bases at J, with 17 bases between. Germline V CDR1 and CDR2: GTSNPN, SVGIG (reference sequence). The CDR3 has 15 residues. The CDR3 coding sequence is TGTGCCTGTACTAAGGGGACCCTGTACACCGGGGAGCTGTTTTTT. Its protein is CACTKGTLYTGELFF. The full variable domain, rest sourced from reference TRBV30 and TRBJ2-2, is SQTIHQWPATLVQPVGSPLSLECTVEGTSNPNLYWYRQAAGRGLQLLFYSVGIGQISSEVPQNLSASRPQDRQFILSSKKLLLSDSGFYLCACTKGTLYTGELFFGEGSRLTVL.

This chain links TRBV7-3 with TRBJ2-5; D remains ambiguous. The CDR3 runs 13 residues. V lost 0 bases, J lost 0 bases, and 2 bases lay in between. Per the germline V gene, CDR1 is SGHTA and CDR2 is FQGTGA. CDR3 region: CASSLTYQETQYF. CDR3 bases: TGTGCCAGCAGCTTAACGTACCAAGAGACCCAGTACTTC.

The chain links TRBV13 to TRBJ1-4, with D hard to call. In germline, CDR1 is PRHDT, CDR2 FYEKMQ (reference sequence). Deletions cut 11 bases from V and 1 base from J, with 14 bases between. The CDR3 runs 14 residues. The CDR3 coding sequence is TGTGCCTCCAGCAGCCGGGTAACTAATGAAAAACTGTTTTTT. Its protein is CASSSRVTNEKLFF.

This clone was detected once. V usage is TRBV9 and J usage is TRBJ2-2; a weak D match, TRBD1 (6 bases). The CDR3 sequence is 14 residues long. Germline loops: CDR1 SGDLS, CDR2 YYNGEE. V lost 6 bases and J 7 bases, leaving 16 bases between the germline ends. CDR3 region: CASTPQGTGGELFF. The CDR3 nucleotides are TGTGCCAGCACCCCACAGGGTACAGGCGGGGAGCTGTTTTTT.

This chain connects TRBV3-1 (or the pseudogene TRBV3-2) to TRBJ2-7; D not resolved. Trimming took 4 bases from V and 2 from J, leaving 9 bases between them. The germline V gene has CDR1 LGHDT and CDR2 YNNKEL (reference sequence). This CDR3 has 13 amino acids. The CDR3 protein is CASSPPGPYEQYF. CDR3 DNA: TGTGCCAGCAGCCCCCCTGGACCCTACGAGCAGTACTTC.

The rearrangement uses TRBV9 and TRBJ1-5, with TRBD1 matching 7 bases. The CDR3 has 13 amino acids. Per germline, CDR1 SGDLS and CDR2 YYNGEE. Trimming removed 7 bases from V and 2 bases from J; junction bases left unmatched: 3. CDR3 residues: CASGTGGNQPQHF. Here the CDR3 DNA reads TGTGCCAGCGGCACAGGGGGCAATCAGCCCCAGCATTTT. Drawing the rest from reference TRBV9 and TRBJ1-5, the complete variable domain is DSGVTQTPKHLITATGQRVTLRCSPRSGDLSVYWYQQSLDQGLQFLIQYYNGEERAKGNILERFSAQQFPDLHSELNLSSLELGDSALYFCASGTGGNQPQHFGDGTRLSIL.

The chain couples TRBV7-9 to TRBJ1-2; TRBD1 matches 7 bases. V trimming: 5 bases; J trimming: 1 base; junction bases outside the gene matches: 13. CDR3 length: 17 amino acids. The germline V gene has CDR1 SEHNR and CDR2 FQNEAQ (reference sequence). CDR3 in DNA: TGTGCCAGCAGCCGACCGGCCACAGGGGAGGATAACTATGGCTACACCTTC. Protein sequence: CASSRPATGEDNYGYTF.

The chain is built from TRBV19 and TRBJ1-6, with D maybe TRBD1 (6 bases). The V gene's germline CDR1 is LNHDA and CDR2 SQIVND (reference sequence). The ends were cut back, 6 bases at V and 0 bases at J, with 9 bases in the middle. The CDR3 extends over 15 amino acids. The CDR3 DNA sequence: TGTGCCAGTAGGATGGACAGCTCCTATAATTCACCCCTCCACTTT. It is translated as CASRMDSSYNSPLHF.

The chain carries TRBV28 and TRBJ2-7, with D perhaps given as TRBD1 or TRBD2 (7 bases each). This CDR3 comprises 17 residues. The germline V gene has CDR1 MDHEN and CDR2 SYDVKM. Deletions cut 3 bases from V and 5 bases from J, with 23 bases between. The CDR3 loop is CASSFSTGSGGVHEQYF. The CDR3 DNA reads as TGTGCCAGCAGTTTTTCGACAGGGTCGGGGGGAGTGCACGAGCAGTACTTC.